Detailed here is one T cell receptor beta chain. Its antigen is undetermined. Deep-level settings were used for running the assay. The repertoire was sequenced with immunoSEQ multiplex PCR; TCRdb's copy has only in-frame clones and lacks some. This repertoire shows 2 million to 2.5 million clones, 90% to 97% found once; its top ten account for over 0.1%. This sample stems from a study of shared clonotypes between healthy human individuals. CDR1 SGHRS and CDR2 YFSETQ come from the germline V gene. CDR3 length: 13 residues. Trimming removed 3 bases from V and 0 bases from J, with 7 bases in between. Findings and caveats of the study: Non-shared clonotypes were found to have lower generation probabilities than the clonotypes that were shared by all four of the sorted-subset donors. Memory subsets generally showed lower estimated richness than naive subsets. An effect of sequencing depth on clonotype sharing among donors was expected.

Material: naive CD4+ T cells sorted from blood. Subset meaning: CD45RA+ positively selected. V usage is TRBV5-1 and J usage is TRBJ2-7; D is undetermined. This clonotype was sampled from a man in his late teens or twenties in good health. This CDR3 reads CASSYSLSYEQYF. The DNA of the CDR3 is TGCGCCAGCAGCTATTCGCTCTCCTACGAGCAGTACTTC.